Sequencing of this T cell receptor (beta chain) was carried out in a study of cytomegalovirus exposure and HLA in healthy donors. Across the study: There were more than 350 genotyped donors. Of these, about 80% fell in the genetic ancestry cluster associated with self-reported Caucasian donors.

60 Vbeta and 13 Jbeta primers were used in PCR. The data were produced by immunoSEQ multiplex PCR, yet TCRdb's version contains in-frame clones alone and is incomplete. The sample carries roughly 140,000 clones, around 10% recorded once. Trimming stripped 5 bases from V and 0 bases from J, with 7 bases between. The CDR3 covers 13 residues. In germline, CDR1 is LNHDA, CDR2 SQIVND (reference sequence). Details on this clone: Antigen specificity is unknown. Other DNA variants within this sample encode the same CDR3.

Study-wide points: No immune exposure information besides CMV serostatus was available. Overall, around 160 TCR beta chains were annotated as cytomegalovirus-associated.

The chain uses TRBV19 and TRBJ1-2; D is uncertain. The receptor was isolated from a male donor in good health and CMV-seronegative. Sample: PBMCs. The CDR3 region has the DNA TGTGCCAGTAGTTTAGCAGCTAACTATGGCTACACCTTC. It translates to CASSLAANYGYTF. Based on the CDR3 plus reference TRBV19 and TRBJ1-2, the full variable domain is DGGITQSPKYLFRKEGQNVTLSCEQNLNHDAMYWYRQDPGQGLRLIYYSQIVNDFQKGDIAEGYSVSREKKESFPLTVTSAQKNPTAFYLCASSLAANYGYTFGSGTRLTVV.